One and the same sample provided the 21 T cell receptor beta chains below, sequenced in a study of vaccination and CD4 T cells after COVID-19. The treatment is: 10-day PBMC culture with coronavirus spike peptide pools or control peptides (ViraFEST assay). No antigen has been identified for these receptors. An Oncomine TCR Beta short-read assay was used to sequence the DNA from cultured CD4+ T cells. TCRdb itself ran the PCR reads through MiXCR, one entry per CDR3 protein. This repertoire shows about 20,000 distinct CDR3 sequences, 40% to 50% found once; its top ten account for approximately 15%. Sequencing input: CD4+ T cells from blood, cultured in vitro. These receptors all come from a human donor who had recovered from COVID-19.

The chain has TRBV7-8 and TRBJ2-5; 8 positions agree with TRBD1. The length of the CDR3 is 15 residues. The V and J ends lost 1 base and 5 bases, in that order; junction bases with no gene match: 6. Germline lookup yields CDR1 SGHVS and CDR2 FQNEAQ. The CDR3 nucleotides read TGTGCCAGCAGCTTAGGACAGGGGCTCGGGGAGACCCAGTACTTC. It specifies CASSLGQGLGETQYF.

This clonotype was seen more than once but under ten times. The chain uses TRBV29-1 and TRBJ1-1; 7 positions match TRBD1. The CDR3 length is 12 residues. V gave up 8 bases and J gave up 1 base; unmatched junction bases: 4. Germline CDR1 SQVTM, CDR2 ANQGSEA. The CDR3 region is CSSWTGNTEAFF. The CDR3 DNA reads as TGCAGCTCATGGACAGGGAACACTGAAGCTTTCTTT.

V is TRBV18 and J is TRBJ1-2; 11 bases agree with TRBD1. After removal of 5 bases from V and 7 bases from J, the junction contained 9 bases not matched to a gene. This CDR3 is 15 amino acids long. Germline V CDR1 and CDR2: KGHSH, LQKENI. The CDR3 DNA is TGTGCCAGCTCAAAGCCGGGACAGGGGGTTTTTGGCTACACCTTC. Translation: CASSKPGQGVFGYTF.

The CDR3 loop is CSARAHGVGSTDTQYF. Here the CDR3 DNA reads TGCAGTGCTAGAGCCCATGGAGTGGGAAGCACAGATACGCAGTATTTT. The chain joins TRBV20-1 to TRBJ2-3; D remains unclear. Trimming removed 1 base at V and 0 bases at J, with 14 bases between. Germline V CDR1 and CDR2: DFQATT, SNEGSKA (reference sequence). The CDR3 is made up of 16 amino acids.

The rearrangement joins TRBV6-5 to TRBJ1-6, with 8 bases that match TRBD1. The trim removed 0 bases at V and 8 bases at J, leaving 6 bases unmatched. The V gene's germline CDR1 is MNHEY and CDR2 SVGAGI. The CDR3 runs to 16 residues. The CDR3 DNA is TGTGCCAGCAGTTACTCGCCGACAGGGGTAGATTCACCCCTCCACTTT. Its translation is CASSYSPTGVDSPLHF.

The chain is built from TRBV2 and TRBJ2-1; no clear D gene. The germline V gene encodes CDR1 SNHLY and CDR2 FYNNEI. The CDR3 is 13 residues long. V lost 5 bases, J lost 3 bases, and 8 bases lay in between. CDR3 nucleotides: TGTGCCAGCAGTACGGACGGCTACAATGAGCAGTTCTTC. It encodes CASSTDGYNEQFF. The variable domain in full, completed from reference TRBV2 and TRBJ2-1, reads EPEVTQTPSHQVTQMGQEVILRCVPISNHLYFYWYRQILGQKVEFLVSFYNNEISEKSEIFDDQFSVERPDGSNFTLKIRSTKLEDSAMYFCASSTDGYNEQFFGPGTRLTVL.

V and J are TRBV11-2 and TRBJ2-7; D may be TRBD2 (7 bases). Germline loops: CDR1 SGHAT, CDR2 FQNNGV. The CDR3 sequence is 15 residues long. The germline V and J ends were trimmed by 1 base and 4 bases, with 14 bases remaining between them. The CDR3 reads CASSLAGGAFYEQYF. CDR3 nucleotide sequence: TGTGCCAGCAGCTTAGCGGGGGGCGCTTTTTACGAGCAGTACTTC.

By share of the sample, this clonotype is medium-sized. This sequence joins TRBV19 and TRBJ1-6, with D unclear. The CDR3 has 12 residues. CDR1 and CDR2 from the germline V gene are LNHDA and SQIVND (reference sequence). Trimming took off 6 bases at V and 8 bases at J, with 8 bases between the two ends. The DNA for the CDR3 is TGTGCCAGTAGAAAGGGCGATTCACCCCTCCACTTT. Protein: CASRKGDSPLHF.

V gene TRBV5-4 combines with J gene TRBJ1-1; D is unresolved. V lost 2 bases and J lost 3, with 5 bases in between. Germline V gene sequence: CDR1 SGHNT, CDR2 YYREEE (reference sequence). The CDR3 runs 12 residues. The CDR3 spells CASSLGHTEAFF. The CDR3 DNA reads TGTGCCAGCAGCTTAGGTCACACTGAAGCTTTCTTT.

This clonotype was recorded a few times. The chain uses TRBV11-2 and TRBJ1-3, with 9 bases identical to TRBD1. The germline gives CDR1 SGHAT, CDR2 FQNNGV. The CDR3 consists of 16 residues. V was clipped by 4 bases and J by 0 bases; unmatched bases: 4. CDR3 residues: CASSSGQGSSGNTIYF. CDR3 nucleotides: TGTGCCAGCAGCTCTGGACAGGGGAGCTCTGGAAACACCATATATTTT.

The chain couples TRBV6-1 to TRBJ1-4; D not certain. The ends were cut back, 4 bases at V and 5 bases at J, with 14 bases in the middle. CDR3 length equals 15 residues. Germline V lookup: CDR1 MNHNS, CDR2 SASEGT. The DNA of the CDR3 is TGTGCCAGCAGTGGTCGGCCAGGACTGAATGAAAAACTGTTTTTT. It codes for CASSGRPGLNEKLFF.

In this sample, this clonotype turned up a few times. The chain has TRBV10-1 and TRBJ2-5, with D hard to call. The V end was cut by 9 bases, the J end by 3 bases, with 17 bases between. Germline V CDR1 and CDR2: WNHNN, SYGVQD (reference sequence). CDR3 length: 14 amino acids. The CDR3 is CARTEGRPEETQYF. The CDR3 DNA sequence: TGCGCCAGAACCGAAGGCAGGCCCGAAGAGACCCAGTACTTC.

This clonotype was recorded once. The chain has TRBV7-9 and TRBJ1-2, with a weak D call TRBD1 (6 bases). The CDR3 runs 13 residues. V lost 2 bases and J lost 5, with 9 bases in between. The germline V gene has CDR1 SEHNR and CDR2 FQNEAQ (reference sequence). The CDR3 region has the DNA TGTGCCAGCAGCTTAACAGGGTGGTATGGCTACACCTTC. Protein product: CASSLTGWYGYTF.

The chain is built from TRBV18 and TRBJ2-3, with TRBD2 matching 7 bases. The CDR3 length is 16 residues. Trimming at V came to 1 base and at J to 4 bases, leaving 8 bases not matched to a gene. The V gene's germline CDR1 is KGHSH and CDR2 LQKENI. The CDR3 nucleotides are TGTGCCAGCTCACCACGAGAAGCTCGGGGGGCAGATACGCAGTATTTT. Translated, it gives CASSPREARGADTQYF.

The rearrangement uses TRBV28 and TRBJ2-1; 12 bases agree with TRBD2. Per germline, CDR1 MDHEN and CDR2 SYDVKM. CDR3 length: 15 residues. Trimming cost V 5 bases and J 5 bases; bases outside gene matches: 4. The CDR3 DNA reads TGTGCCAGCAGTCCTCTAGCGGGGGGGAACAATGAGCAGTTCTTC. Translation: CASSPLAGGNNEQFF. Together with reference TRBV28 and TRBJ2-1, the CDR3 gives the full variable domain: DVKVTQSSRYLVKRTGEKVFLECVQDMDHENMFWYRQDPGLGLRLIYFSYDVKMKEKGDIPEGYSVSREKKERFSLILESASTNQTSMYLCASSPLAGGNNEQFFGPGTRLTVL.

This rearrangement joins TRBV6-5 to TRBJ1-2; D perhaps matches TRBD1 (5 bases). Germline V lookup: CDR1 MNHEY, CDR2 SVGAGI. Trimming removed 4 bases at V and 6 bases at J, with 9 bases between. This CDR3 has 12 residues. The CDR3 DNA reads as TGTGCCAGCAGTTCCCAGGGCCATGGCTACACCTTC. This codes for CASSSQGHGYTF.

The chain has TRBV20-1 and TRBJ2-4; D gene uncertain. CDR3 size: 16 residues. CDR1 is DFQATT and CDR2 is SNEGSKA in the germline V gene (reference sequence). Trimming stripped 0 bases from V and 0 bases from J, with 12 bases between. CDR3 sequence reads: CSARDAKTLAKNIQYF. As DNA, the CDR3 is TGCAGTGCTAGAGATGCCAAGACATTAGCCAAAAACATTCAGTACTTC.

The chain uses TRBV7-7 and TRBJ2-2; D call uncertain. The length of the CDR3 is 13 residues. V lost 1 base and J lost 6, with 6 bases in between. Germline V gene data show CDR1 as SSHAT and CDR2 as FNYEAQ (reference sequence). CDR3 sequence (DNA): TGTGCCAGCAGCTTAGGATCCCCCGGGGAGCTGTTTTTT. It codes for CASSLGSPGELFF.

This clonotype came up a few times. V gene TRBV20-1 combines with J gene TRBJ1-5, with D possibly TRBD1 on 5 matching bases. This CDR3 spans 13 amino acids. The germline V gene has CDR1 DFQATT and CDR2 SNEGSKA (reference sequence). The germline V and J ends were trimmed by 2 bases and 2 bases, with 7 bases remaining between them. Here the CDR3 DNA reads TGCAGTGCTAGAACAGGAGGCAATCAGCCCCAGCATTTT. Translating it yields CSARTGGNQPQHF.

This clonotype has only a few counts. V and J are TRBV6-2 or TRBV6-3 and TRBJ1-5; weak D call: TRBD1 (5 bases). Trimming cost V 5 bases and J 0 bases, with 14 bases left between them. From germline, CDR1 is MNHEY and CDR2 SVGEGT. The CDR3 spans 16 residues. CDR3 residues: CASSKTGGLSNQPQHF. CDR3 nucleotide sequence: TGTGCCAGCAGTAAGACGGGGGGACTTAGCAATCAGCCCCAGCATTTT.

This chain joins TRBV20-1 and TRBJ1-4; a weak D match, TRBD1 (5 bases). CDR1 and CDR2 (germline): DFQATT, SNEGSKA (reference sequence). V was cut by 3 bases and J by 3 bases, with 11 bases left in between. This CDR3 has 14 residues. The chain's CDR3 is CSARMGGPNEKLFF. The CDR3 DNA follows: TGCAGTGCTAGGATGGGGGGTCCTAATGAAAAACTGTTTTTT.